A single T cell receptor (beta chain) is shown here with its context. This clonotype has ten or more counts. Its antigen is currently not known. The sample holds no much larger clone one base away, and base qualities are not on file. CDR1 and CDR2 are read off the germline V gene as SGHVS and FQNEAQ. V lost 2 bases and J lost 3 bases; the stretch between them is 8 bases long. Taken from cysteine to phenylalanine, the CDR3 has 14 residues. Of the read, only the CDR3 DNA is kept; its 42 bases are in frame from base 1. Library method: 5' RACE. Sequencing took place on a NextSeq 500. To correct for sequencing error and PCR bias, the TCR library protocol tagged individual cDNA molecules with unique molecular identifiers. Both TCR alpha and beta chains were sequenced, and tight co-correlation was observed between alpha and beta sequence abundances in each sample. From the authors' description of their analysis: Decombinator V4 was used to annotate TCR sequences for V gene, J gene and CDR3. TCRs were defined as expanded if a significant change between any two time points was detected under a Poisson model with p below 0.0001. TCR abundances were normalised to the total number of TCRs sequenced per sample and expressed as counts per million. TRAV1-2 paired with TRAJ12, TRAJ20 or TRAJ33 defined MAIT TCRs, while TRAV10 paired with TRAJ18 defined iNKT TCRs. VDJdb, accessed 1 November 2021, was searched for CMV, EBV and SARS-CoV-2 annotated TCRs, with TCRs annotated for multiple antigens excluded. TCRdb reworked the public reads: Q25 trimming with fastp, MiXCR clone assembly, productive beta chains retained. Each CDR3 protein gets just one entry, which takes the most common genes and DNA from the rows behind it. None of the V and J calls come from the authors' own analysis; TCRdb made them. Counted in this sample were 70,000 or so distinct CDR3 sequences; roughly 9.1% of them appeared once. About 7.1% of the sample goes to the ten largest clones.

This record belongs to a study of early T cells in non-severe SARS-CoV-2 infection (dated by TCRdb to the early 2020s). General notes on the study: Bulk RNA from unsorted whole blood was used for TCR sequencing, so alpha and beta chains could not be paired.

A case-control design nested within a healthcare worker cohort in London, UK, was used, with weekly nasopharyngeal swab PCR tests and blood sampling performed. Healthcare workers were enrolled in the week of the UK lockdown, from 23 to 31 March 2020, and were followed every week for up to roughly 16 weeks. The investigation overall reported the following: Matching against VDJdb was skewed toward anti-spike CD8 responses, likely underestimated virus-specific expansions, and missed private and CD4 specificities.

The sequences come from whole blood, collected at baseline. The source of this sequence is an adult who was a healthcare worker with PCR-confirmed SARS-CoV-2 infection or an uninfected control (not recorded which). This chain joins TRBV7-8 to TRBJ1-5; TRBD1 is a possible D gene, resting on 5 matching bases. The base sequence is TGTGCCAGCAGCTTAAACAGGAACAATCAGCCCCAGCATTTT. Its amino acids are CASSLNRNNQPQHF.